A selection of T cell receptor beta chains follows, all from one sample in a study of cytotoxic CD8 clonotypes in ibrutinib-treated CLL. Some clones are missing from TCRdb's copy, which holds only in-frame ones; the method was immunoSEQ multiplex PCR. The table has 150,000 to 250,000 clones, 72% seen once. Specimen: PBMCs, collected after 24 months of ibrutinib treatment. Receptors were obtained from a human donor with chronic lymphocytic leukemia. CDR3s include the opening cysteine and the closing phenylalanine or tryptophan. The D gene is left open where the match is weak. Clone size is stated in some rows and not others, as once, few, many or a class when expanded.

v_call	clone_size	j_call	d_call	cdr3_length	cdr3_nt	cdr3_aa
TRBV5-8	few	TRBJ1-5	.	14	TGTGCCAGCAGCTTGCCATTTGTGGCCCAGCCCCAGCATTTT	CASSLPFVAQPQHF
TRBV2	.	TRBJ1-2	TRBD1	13	TGTGCCAGCACTGTACAGGGGCCGGGTGGCTACACCTTC	CASTVQGPGGYTF
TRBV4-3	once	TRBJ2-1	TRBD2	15	TGCGCCAGCAGCCTCGGGACTACTTATGACAATGAGCAGTTCTTC	CASSLGTTYDNEQFF
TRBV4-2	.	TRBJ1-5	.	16	TGTGCCAGCAGCCAAGTCTTGGGGAAACAGGGTCAGCCCCAGCATTTT	CASSQVLGKQGQPQHF
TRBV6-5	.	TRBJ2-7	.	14	TGTGCCAGCAGTTACAGGGTGAGCTCCTACGAGCAGTACTTC	CASSYRVSSYEQYF
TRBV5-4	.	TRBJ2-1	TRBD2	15	TGTGCCAGCAGCTTACCCGGACTAGTTTTCGATGAGCAGTTCTTC	CASSLPGLVFDEQFF
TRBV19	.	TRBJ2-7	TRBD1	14	TGTGCCAGTAGTGCCCGGGACAGGACCTACGAGCAGTACTTC	CASSARDRTYEQYF
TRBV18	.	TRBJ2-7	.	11	TGTGCCAGCTCACGGGGATACGAGCAGTACTTC	CASSRGYEQYF
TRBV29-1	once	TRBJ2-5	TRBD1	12	TGCAGCGGGCGGACAGGGTGGGAGACCCAGTACTTC	CSGRTGWETQYF
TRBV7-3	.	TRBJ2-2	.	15	TGTGCCAGCAGCTTAGTCTCGCGGGCCACCGGGGAGCTGTTTTTT	CASSLVSRATGELFF
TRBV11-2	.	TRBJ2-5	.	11	TGTGCCAGCAGCTTAGGGGAGACCCAGTACTTC	CASSLGETQYF
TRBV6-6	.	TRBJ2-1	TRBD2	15	TGTGCCAGCAGTTATCCTAGCGGGAGTAAGGATGAGCAGTTCTTC	CASSYPSGSKDEQFF
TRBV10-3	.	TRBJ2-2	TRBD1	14	TGTGCCATCGGGACAGGGCCAACCACCGGGGAGCTGTTTTTT	CAIGTGPTTGELFF
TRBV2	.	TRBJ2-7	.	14	TGTGCCAGCTGGAAGGTGAGGGACGAAGGCGAGCAGTACTTC	CASWKVRDEGEQYF
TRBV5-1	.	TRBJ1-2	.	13	TGCGCCAGCAGCTTGATCCAGAACTATGGCTACACCTTC	CASSLIQNYGYTF
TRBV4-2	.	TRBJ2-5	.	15	TGTGCCAGCAGCCAAGCCTCTAGCAGCCCAGAGACCCAGTACTTC	CASSQASSSPETQYF
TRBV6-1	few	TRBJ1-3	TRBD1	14	TGTGCCAGCAGTCTGGGACAGGGGAGAAACACCATATATTTT	CASSLGQGRNTIYF
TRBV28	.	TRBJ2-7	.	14	TGTGCCAGCGGCGGGGCCCGCCCCTTCTACGAGCAGTACTTC	CASGGARPFYEQYF
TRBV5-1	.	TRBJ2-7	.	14	TGCGCCAGCAGCTTAGGTCAGGCCTCCTACGAGCAGTACTTC	CASSLGQASYEQYF
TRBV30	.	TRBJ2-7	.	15	TGTGCCTGGAGTCCGCTGGGATACGGGGCCTACGAGCAGTACTTC	CAWSPLGYGAYEQYF